This is a list of T cell receptor beta chains from one sample in a study of T cell responses to AZD1222 COVID-19 vaccine. Clones were sequenced by immunoSEQ multiplex PCR, and TCRdb holds only the in-frame ones, with some missing. The sample consists of more than 80,000 clones, 70% to 90% of them appearing once. The source was peripheral blood, collected 28 days after the second AZD1222 dose. These receptors were collected from an adult who received the AZD1222 COVID-19 vaccine. CDR3s include the opening cysteine and the closing phenylalanine or tryptophan. Size tells how often a clone was seen (once, few, many) or the class of an expanded clone, and some rows leave it out.

>TRBJ2-6|TRBV5-4|few
CASSSRGSGANVLTF
>TRBJ2-6|TRBV6-2/TRBV6-3|.
CASSYSMLGGLGEPGANVLTF
>TRBJ1-1|TRBV5-4|.
CASSPWVANTEAFF
>TRBJ1-1|TRBV12-3/TRBV12-4|.
CASSLVGEAFF
>TRBJ1-3|TRBV30|once
CAWGESTIYF
>TRBJ1-4|TRBV19|.
CASSSERRGTREKLFF
>TRBJ1-1|TRBV19|.
CASSFENTEAFF
>TRBJ1-4|TRBV18|.
CASSPIVGSRGDEKLFF
>TRBJ2-7|TRBV6-5|.
CASSMTSGMYEQYF
>TRBJ1-1|TRBV19|.
CASIHRGYNTEAFF
>TRBJ2-3|TRBV27|.
CASSPWGGQADTQYF
>TRBJ2-5|TRBV29-1|.
CSVERAAERYF
>TRBJ1-3|TRBV5-1|once
CASSFGGGDGNTIYF
>TRBJ1-2|TRBV5-6|once
CASSNYQGNYGYTF
>TRBJ2-2|TRBV10-3|.
CAIRQGATGELFF
>TRBJ2-1|TRBV27|few
CASSFRPNEQFF
>TRBJ1-1|TRBV5-1|.
CASSTESLNTEAFF
>TRBJ2-3|TRBV10-3|.
CAISRTGEITDTQYF
>TRBJ2-7|TRBV12-2|.
CAGRLGGPHEQYF
>TRBJ1-1|TRBV12-3/TRBV12-4|.
CASRLRYTEAFF
>TRBJ2-5|TRBV7-2|.
CASSLAGTSGARETQYF
>TRBJ2-1|TRBV25-1|.
CASQGLEQFF
>TRBJ1-1|TRBV7-9|few
CASSSRDLEAFF
>TRBJ2-3|TRBV12-5|.
CASDPVDGTDTQYF
>TRBJ1-4|TRBV11-2|few
CASSLEDGGADEKLFF
>TRBJ2-2|TRBV6-5|.
CASSKTSFAGELFF
>TRBJ2-1|TRBV7-3|.
CASSQTSGRAIPQFF
>TRBJ2-1|TRBV3-1/TRBV3-2|.
CASSPIRQMNEQFF
>TRBJ1-2|TRBV28|.
CASRQQNGYTF
>TRBJ2-2|TRBV2|.
CASRSRSGGNTGELFF
>TRBJ2-2|TRBV7-2|.
CASRLITGGYTGELFF
>TRBJ2-5|TRBV24-1|once
CATSDSSGRLTGETQYF
>TRBJ2-5|TRBV6-8|.
CASRLRERVETQYF
>TRBJ1-6|TRBV11-2|.
CASSNQGQHNSPLHF
>TRBJ1-1|TRBV7-2|.
CASSPGTGGAFF
>TRBJ1-2|TRBV28|.
CASSRDRSYGYTF
>TRBJ2-2|TRBV10-2|.
CASSGLGPPVGELFF
>TRBJ2-2|TRBV5-8|few
CASSLRGSTGELFF
>TRBJ2-7|TRBV7-2|.
CASRWTGTDYEQYF
>TRBJ1-2|TRBV25-1|.
CASSERGSYGYTF
>TRBJ2-3|TRBV5-1|once
CASSFRDSDTQYF
>TRBJ1-2|TRBV10-1|.
CASSERTVNDYYGYTF
>TRBJ1-3|TRBV21-1|once
CASSKALPGQAEGSGNTIYF
>TRBJ2-1|TRBV12-3/TRBV12-4|.
CASSRLANEQFF
>TRBJ2-3|TRBV19|.
CASARTDTQYF
>TRBJ2-1|TRBV5-4|.
CASSPTSGGYYEQFF
>TRBJ2-1|TRBV9|.
CASSVEERNNEQFF
>TRBJ1-6|TRBV4-3|.
CASSQTAWGLIDSPLHF
>TRBJ2-1|TRBV5-6|few
CASSLGALINEQFF
>TRBJ2-7|TRBV5-6|.
CASSLRLAGYEQYF
>TRBJ1-2|TRBV7-2|.
CASRNDKGRGYTF
>TRBJ2-2|TRBV19|.
CASRPDRAKTGLFF
>TRBJ1-2|TRBV3-1/TRBV3-2|few
CASSQDMGRGYGYTF
>TRBJ2-4|TRBV28|.
CASSGAKNIQYF
>TRBJ1-5|TRBV4-3|.
CASSRGENQPQHF